The 16 T cell receptor beta chains given below trace back to one sample, sequenced in a study of control samples from healthy donors and cancer patients. Sequenced by immunoSEQ multiplex PCR; TCRdb stores in-frame clones only, minus some. The sample gives roughly 76,000 clones, 90% to 95% of which show up once; 6% to 8% is in the top ten. The sequenced material came from blood. The receptors shown here come from a middle-aged woman in good health.

The V and J genes are TRBV28 and TRBJ2-1; TRBD2 matches 14 bases. CDR1 MDHEN and CDR2 SYDVKM come from the germline V gene. This CDR3 has 16 residues. J was trimmed by 6 bases and V by 8 bases; bases with no gene match: 9. The DNA for the CDR3 is TGTGCCAGCGGGACTAGCGGGAGATCCCCCCCCAATGAGCAGTTCTTC. Residues: CASGTSGRSPPNEQFF.

V is TRBV29-1 and J is TRBJ1-2, with 8 bases that match TRBD1. The CDR3 length is 12 residues. Losses at the gene ends were 5 bases for V and 6 bases for J; bases not matched to a gene: 5. CDR1 is SQVTM and CDR2 is ANQGSEA in the germline V gene. Written as DNA, the CDR3 is TGCAGCGTTAGAGACAGGGGTGATGGCTACACCTTC. Translated, it gives CSVRDRGDGYTF.

The DNA of the CDR3 is TGTGCCAGCAGCGTAGTGCTCGGGGACAGATCTAACACCGGGGAGCTGTTTTTT. Its translation is CASSVVLGDRSNTGELFF. The chain combines TRBV9 with TRBJ2-2; 7 bases match TRBD1. This CDR3 is built from 18 residues. V lost 0 bases to trimming and J lost 2 bases; unmatched junction nucleotides: 10. Per germline, CDR1 SGDLS and CDR2 YYNGEE. The whole variable domain, remainder taken from reference TRBV9 and TRBJ2-2, is DSGVTQTPKHLITATGQRVTLRCSPRSGDLSVYWYQQSLDQGLQFLIQYYNGEERAKGNILERFSAQQFPDLHSELNLSSLELGDSALYFCASSVVLGDRSNTGELFFGEGSRLTVL.

This rearrangement joins TRBV5-1 to TRBJ1-1; D is possibly TRBD1 (5 bases). CDR1 is SGHRS and CDR2 is YFSETQ in the germline V gene. The CDR3 totals 13 residues. V was clipped by 10 bases and J by 3 bases, with 16 bases between them. The CDR3 spells CASQLWGDTEAFF. DNA for the CDR3: TGCGCCTCACAGCTTTGGGGGGACACTGAAGCTTTCTTT.

The chain links TRBV6-5 to TRBJ1-4; 7 bases are shared with TRBD1. Germline V lookup: CDR1 MNHEY, CDR2 SVGAGI. V trimming: 2 bases; J trimming: 8 bases; junction bases outside the gene matches: 11. The CDR3 covers 16 residues. The CDR3 spells CASSYTNRGKGEKLFF. As DNA, the CDR3 is TGTGCCAGCAGTTACACCAACAGGGGAAAAGGCGAAAAACTGTTTTTT.

The V gene is TRBV19, the J gene TRBJ1-4; no reliable D call. CDR1 and CDR2 (germline): LNHDA, SQIVND (reference sequence). The ends were cut back, 5 bases at V and 5 bases at J, with 9 bases in the middle. The CDR3 has 13 residues. The CDR3 nucleotides are TGTGCCAGTAGTCCGGTCGACAATGAAAAACTGTTTTTT. Translation: CASSPVDNEKLFF.

This clone occurred once. The chain's CDR3 is CASSPGTGETGELFF. Here the CDR3 DNA reads TGTGCCAGCAGCCCTGGGACAGGGGAGACCGGGGAGCTGTTTTTT. The chain couples TRBV5-4 to TRBJ2-2, with 10 bases lining up with TRBD1. This CDR3 contains 15 residues. Trimming at V came to 4 bases and at J to 5 bases, leaving 5 bases not matched to a gene. Germline V gene data show CDR1 as SGHNT and CDR2 as YYREEE (reference sequence). Filled out from reference TRBV5-4 and TRBJ2-2, the complete variable domain reads ETGVTQSPTHLIKTRGQQVTLRCSSQSGHNTVSWYQQALGQGPQFIFQYYREEENGRGNFPPRFSGLQFPNYSSELNVNALELDDSALYLCASSPGTGETGELFFGEGSRLTVL.

The rearrangement links TRBV6-5 to TRBJ2-1, with unresolved D. Germline assignment: CDR1 MNHEY and CDR2 SVGAGI. Trimming shortened V by 5 bases and J by 0 bases, and 5 bases separated the two germline ends. CDR3 length: 13 residues. CDR3 DNA sequence: TGTGCCAGCAGTCCCCGCTCCTACAATGAGCAGTTCTTC. It encodes CASSPRSYNEQFF.

The chain is built from TRBV5-1 and TRBJ1-1; 8 bases line up with TRBD1. The germline V gene has CDR1 SGHRS and CDR2 YFSETQ. V shed 0 bases, J shed 6 bases, and the junction held 4 bases outside the gene matches. The CDR3 is made up of 14 amino acids. CDR3 amino acids: CASSLGQGASEAFF. CDR3 in DNA: TGCGCCAGCAGCTTGGGGCAGGGGGCATCTGAAGCTTTCTTT.

The chain couples TRBV7-9 to TRBJ2-7; D may correspond to TRBD1 or TRBD2 (5 bases each). The germline V gene has CDR1 SEHNR and CDR2 FQNEAQ (reference sequence). The V end lost 8 bases, the J end lost 0 bases, and 11 bases lay between the germline ends. The CDR3 loop spans 13 amino acids. The CDR3 sequence: CASGTVSSYEQYF. CDR3 bases: TGTGCCAGCGGGACCGTTAGCTCCTACGAGCAGTACTTC.

The chain couples TRBV6-5 to TRBJ2-7, with a tentative D call TRBD1 (6 bases). V lost 7 bases to trimming and J lost 0 bases, with 16 bases between them. Germline CDR1 reads MNHEY; CDR2 reads SVGAGI. This CDR3 is built from 15 residues. CDR3 in DNA: TGTGCCAGCACGTCCGGGACACCGATCTCCTACGAGCAGTACTTC. Amino acids: CASTSGTPISYEQYF.

Comment on this clone: Other nucleotide sequences from this sample produce the same CDR3. CDR3 residues: CATSDRTEVTGELFF. In DNA form, the CDR3 reads TGTGCCACCAGTGACCGGACAGAGGTAACCGGGGAGCTGTTTTTT. The V call is TRBV24-1, the J call TRBJ2-2, with D perhaps TRBD1 (6 bases). Trimming left V 4 bases short and J 5 bases short, with 13 bases between. The CDR3 extends over 15 amino acids. Germline V CDR1 and CDR2: KGHDR, SFDVKD.

This clone was observed once. The chain links TRBV20-1 to TRBJ1-4; a possible D gene is TRBD1 (5 bases). CDR1 is DFQATT and CDR2 is SNEGSKA in the germline V gene (reference sequence). Trimming stripped 3 bases from V and 4 bases from J, with 12 bases between. The CDR3 sequence is 14 residues long. The CDR3 nucleotides read TGCAGTGCTAGTACAGGAACCTTTAATGAAAAACTGTTTTTT. It yields the protein CSASTGTFNEKLFF.

The chain uses TRBV29-1 and TRBJ1-3; D is unresolved. CDR3 length: 12 residues. V dropped 2 bases and J dropped 0 bases, with 2 bases sitting between them. Germline V gene lookup returns CDR1 SQVTM and CDR2 ANQGSEA. CDR3 protein: CSVENSGNTIYF. The DNA of the CDR3 is TGCAGCGTTGAAAACTCTGGAAACACCATATATTTT.

V is TRBV9 and J is TRBJ1-4; D gene ambiguous. Trimming removed 4 bases at V and 4 bases at J, with 14 bases between. Germline lookup yields CDR1 SGDLS and CDR2 YYNGEE. The CDR3 contains 15 residues. The CDR3 nucleotides read TGTGCCAGCAGCCCCGGTGGCACGCTTAATGAAAAACTGTTTTTT. Amino acids: CASSPGGTLNEKLFF.

This clone was observed a single time. The rearrangement joins TRBV10-3 to TRBJ2-7; TRBD2 matches at 16 bases. Germline V lookup: CDR1 ENHRY, CDR2 SYGVKD. The junction had 5 bases not matched to a gene; V was cut back by 0 bases and J by 3 bases. CDR3 size: 18 residues. Here the CDR3 reads CAISESGTSGREDYEQYF. CDR3 in DNA: TGTGCCATCAGTGAGTCGGGGACTAGCGGGAGGGAGGACTACGAGCAGTACTTC.